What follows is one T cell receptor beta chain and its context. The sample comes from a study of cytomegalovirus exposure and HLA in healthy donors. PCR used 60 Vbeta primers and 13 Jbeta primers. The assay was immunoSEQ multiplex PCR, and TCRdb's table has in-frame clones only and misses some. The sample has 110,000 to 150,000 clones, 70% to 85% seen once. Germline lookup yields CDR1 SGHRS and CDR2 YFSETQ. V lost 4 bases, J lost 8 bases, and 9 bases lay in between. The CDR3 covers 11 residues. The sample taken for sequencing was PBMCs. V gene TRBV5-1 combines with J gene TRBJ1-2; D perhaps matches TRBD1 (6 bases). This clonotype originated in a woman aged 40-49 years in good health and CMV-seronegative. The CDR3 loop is CASSPGEGYTF. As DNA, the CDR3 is TGCGCCAGCAGCCCAGGGGAAGGCTACACCTTC.